This passage covers 15 T cell receptor beta chains from one sample sequenced in a study of T-cell memory formation after mild COVID-19. TCRdb analysed the 5' RACE reads with MiXCR anew, one entry per CDR3 protein. The repertoire has hundreds of thousands of distinct CDR3 sequences, about 15% of them found once; the top ten carry 22%. The specimen sequenced was PBMCs or a T cell subset sorted from them (not recorded which). The receptors shown here come from a man aged 18 to 35 who had mild COVID-19 (a few samples of this study predate the infection). Cell type and time point are not known.

V is TRBV12-3 or TRBV12-4 and J is TRBJ2-5; 10 nucleotides align to TRBD2. V lost 0 bases, J lost 5 bases, and 3 bases stayed unmatched. The CDR3 is 15 amino acids. CDR3 residues: CASSLALAGMETQYF. The CDR3 DNA follows: TGTGCCAGCAGTTTAGCACTAGCGGGAATGGAGACCCAGTACTTC.

This clonotype came up a few times. The chain links TRBV2 to TRBJ1-1; the D is unclear. Germline CDR1 reads SNHLY; CDR2 reads FYNNEI. V lost 6 bases, J lost 7 bases, and 12 bases lay in between. The CDR3 is made up of 12 amino acids. The CDR3 DNA is TGTGCCAGCAGCGATGAGGGCCTTGAAGCTTTCTTT. It codes for CASSDEGLEAFF.

The rearrangement joins TRBV5-1 to TRBJ2-3; TRBD2 matches at 15 bases. Trimming cost V 4 bases and J 5 bases; bases outside gene matches: 5. Looked up from germline, CDR1 is SGHRS and CDR2 is YFSETQ. The CDR3 covers 16 residues. The CDR3 here is CASSTWTSGGEDTQYF. The CDR3 nucleotides are TGCGCCAGCAGCACCTGGACTAGCGGGGGGGAAGATACGCAGTATTTT.

The chain has TRBV30 and TRBJ2-5, with a weak D call TRBD2 (7 bases). The CDR3 runs to 13 residues. Germline CDR1 is GTSNPN and CDR2 is SVGIG (reference sequence). Here the CDR3 DNA reads TGTTGCGGGGGCCTAACCTTCCAAGAGACCCAGTACTTC. This encodes CCGGLTFQETQYF.

The chain joins TRBV7-9 to TRBJ2-5, with D maybe TRBD1 (5 bases). The CDR3 has 14 amino acids. Trimming stripped 5 bases from V and 1 base from J, with 11 bases between. CDR1 SEHNR and CDR2 FQNEAQ come from the germline V gene (reference sequence). The CDR3 is CASSLGHIQETQYF. CDR3 sequence (DNA): TGTGCCAGCAGCCTAGGACATATCCAAGAGACCCAGTACTTC.

This clonotype was counted at least ten times. The chain has TRBV5-1 and TRBJ1-5; weak D call: TRBD1 (6 bases). This CDR3 is built from 14 residues. The ends were cut back, 4 bases at V and 6 bases at J, with 14 bases in the middle. CDR1 and CDR2 (germline): SGHRS, YFSETQ. CDR3 nucleotides: TGCGCCAGCAGCCCCACAGGGTTGGGTCAGCCCCAGCATTTT. Its translation is CASSPTGLGQPQHF.

This chain uses TRBV7-3 with TRBJ1-2, with D possibly TRBD1 on 5 matching bases. The CDR3 covers 14 residues. Germline V CDR1 and CDR2: SGHTA, FQGTGA. V lost 5 bases to trimming and J lost 7 bases, with 17 bases between them. CDR3 in DNA: TGTGCCAGCAGCCCCGGGAGCCCGGGGACTGGCTACACCTTC. Residues: CASSPGSPGTGYTF. Drawing the rest from reference TRBV7-3 and TRBJ1-2, the complete variable domain is GAGVSQTPSNKVTEKGKYVELRCDPISGHTALYWYRQSLGQGPEFLIYFQGTGAADDSGLPNDRFFAVRPEGSVSTLKIQRTERGDSAVYLCASSPGSPGTGYTFGSGTRLTVV.

The sample holds a few counts of this clonotype. The V gene is TRBV20-1, the J gene TRBJ2-3, with D perhaps matching TRBD2 (5 bases). From germline, CDR1 is DFQATT and CDR2 SNEGSKA (reference sequence). V lost 4 bases and J lost 2, with 13 bases in between. The CDR3 consists of 14 residues. For the CDR3, the DNA is TGCAGTGCTACGCTAAGACTATTCACAGATACGCAGTATTTT. It encodes CSATLRLFTDTQYF.

This clonotype has a count of ten or more. The gene calls are TRBV20-1 and TRBJ1-6; no clear D gene. V was pared by 4 bases and J by 7 bases, with 11 bases between. The CDR3 runs 13 residues. Germline V gene data show CDR1 as DFQATT and CDR2 as SNEGSKA (reference sequence). The CDR3 loop is CSANFGPNSPLHF. The CDR3 DNA is TGCAGTGCTAACTTCGGGCCCAATTCACCCCTCCACTTT.

V usage is TRBV9 and J usage is TRBJ2-7; weak D call: TRBD1 (6 bases). Germline V gene sequence: CDR1 SGDLS, CDR2 YYNGEE. V was clipped by 2 bases and J by 2 bases, with 11 bases between them. The CDR3 spans 14 residues. This CDR3 is CASSVSGATYEQYF. The CDR3 nucleotides are TGTGCCAGCAGCGTGTCAGGGGCCACCTACGAGCAGTACTTC.

This clonotype was recorded many times. V and J are TRBV20-1 and TRBJ1-5; D gene ambiguous. Per germline, CDR1 DFQATT and CDR2 SNEGSKA (reference sequence). The CDR3 loop spans 14 amino acids. The ends were cut back, 1 base at V and 0 bases at J, with 7 bases in the middle. Written as DNA, the CDR3 is TGCAGTGCTAGAGGGCAGCATAGCAATCAGCCCCAGCATTTT. This sequence encodes CSARGQHSNQPQHF.

This clonotype showed up just a few times. The V and J genes are TRBV19 and TRBJ2-1; 11 nucleotides agree with TRBD2. Unmatched junction bases numbered 12, after V lost 7 bases and J lost 7 bases. CDR1 is LNHDA and CDR2 is SQIVND in the germline V gene (reference sequence). This CDR3 is built from 16 residues. The CDR3 DNA follows: TGTGCCAGTAAGGACCAACTAGCGGGGGAAAGTAATGAGCAGTTCTTC. Protein product: CASKDQLAGESNEQFF.

The V call is TRBV5-1, the J call TRBJ2-1, with 13 bases lining up with TRBD2. The germline V gene encodes CDR1 SGHRS and CDR2 YFSETQ. Trimming at V came to 9 bases and at J to 8 bases, leaving 5 bases not matched to a gene. CDR3 size: 13 residues. Here the CDR3 DNA reads TGCGCCACCACTAGCGGGAGGGCCGATGAGCAGTTCTTC. Its translation: CATTSGRADEQFF.

V gene TRBV20-1 combines with J gene TRBJ2-1, with TRBD1 matching over 9 bases. V shed 4 bases, J shed 8 bases, and the junction held 3 bases outside the gene matches. The CDR3 loop spans 12 amino acids. Germline CDR1 DFQATT, CDR2 SNEGSKA (reference sequence). The CDR3 DNA is TGCAGTGCTACAACAGGGGGCGATGAGCAGTTCTTC. It encodes CSATTGGDEQFF.

The chain employs TRBV6-5 and TRBJ1-2; D is perhaps TRBD1 (5 bases). The CDR3 is made up of 14 amino acids. The V gene's germline CDR1 is MNHEY and CDR2 SVGAGI. Trimming cost V 0 bases and J 7 bases, with 12 bases left between them. The DNA of the CDR3 is TGTGCCAGCAGTTACTCCGGGGGAGCGGCTGGCTACACCTTC. It is translated as CASSYSGGAAGYTF.